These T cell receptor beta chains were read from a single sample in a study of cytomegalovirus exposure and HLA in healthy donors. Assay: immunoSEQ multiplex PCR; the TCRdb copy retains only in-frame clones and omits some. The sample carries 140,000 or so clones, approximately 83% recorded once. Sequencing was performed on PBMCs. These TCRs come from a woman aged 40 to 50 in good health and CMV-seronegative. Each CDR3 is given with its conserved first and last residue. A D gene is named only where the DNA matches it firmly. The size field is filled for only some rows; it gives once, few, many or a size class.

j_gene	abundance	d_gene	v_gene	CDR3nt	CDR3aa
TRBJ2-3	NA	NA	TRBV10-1	TGCGCCAGCAGTGAGCCTTTGTTGGATACGCAGTATTTT	CASSEPLLDTQYF
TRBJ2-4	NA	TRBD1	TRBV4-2	TGTGCCAGCAGCCAGGGGGACAGGGATCAAAACATTCAGTACTTC	CASSQGDRDQNIQYF
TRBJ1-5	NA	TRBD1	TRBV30	TGTGCCTGGACCCCCGGAGGGACAGTAAATCAGCCCCAGCATTTT	CAWTPGGTVNQPQHF
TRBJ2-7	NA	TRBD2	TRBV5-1	TGCGCCAGCAGCTTGGTGGCCTCGTCGCGGGGGGCCTCCTACGAGCAGTACTTC	CASSLVASSRGASYEQYF
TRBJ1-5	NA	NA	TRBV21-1	TGTGCCCGAAAACGGACGTCAGGGGATCAGCCCCAGCATTTT	CARKRTSGDQPQHF
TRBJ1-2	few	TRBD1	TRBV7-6	TGTGCCAGCGGGGAAACAGGGGTTCTTGGCTACACCTTC	CASGETGVLGYTF
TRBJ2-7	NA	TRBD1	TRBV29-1	TGCAGCGTTGTATCGGGACAGGGGGCCTACGAGCAGTACTTC	CSVVSGQGAYEQYF
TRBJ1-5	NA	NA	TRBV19	TGTGCCAGTAGTATAGGAGGCCAGCCCCAGCATTTT	CASSIGGQPQHF
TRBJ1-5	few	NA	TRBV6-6	TGTGCCAGCAACACTAGACAGGACAATCAGCCCCAGCATTTT	CASNTRQDNQPQHF
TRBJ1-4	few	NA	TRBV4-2	TGTGCCAGCAGCCAAGATACAGCACCTAATGAAAAACTGTTTTTT	CASSQDTAPNEKLFF
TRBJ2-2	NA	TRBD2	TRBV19	TGTGCCAGTAGTATACCCCGGGGGGGTAACACCGGGGAGCTGTTTTTT	CASSIPRGGNTGELFF
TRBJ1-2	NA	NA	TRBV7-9	TGTTCCAGCAGCATGGACACCTATGGCTACACCTTC	CSSSMDTYGYTF
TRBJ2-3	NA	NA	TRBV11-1	TGTGCCAGCAGCTTTGACAGGCCGACGCAGTATTTT	CASSFDRPTQYF
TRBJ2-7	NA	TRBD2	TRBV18	TGTGCCAGCTCACGTGGACTAGCGGGAGAAAACGAGCAGTACTTC	CASSRGLAGENEQYF
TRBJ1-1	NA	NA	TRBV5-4	TGTGCCAGCAGCTTAAGCAAAAAGAACACTGAAGCTTTCTTT	CASSLSKKNTEAFF
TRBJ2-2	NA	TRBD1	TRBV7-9	TGTGCCAGCAGCTTAGGGGGACAGGTGTTGGCCGGGGAGCTGTTTTTT	CASSLGGQVLAGELFF
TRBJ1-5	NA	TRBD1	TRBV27	TGTGCCAGCAGTTTAGGGCAGGGGGCTGGAGGAAGTCAGCCCCAGCATTTT	CASSLGQGAGGSQPQHF
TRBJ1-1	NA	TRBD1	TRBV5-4	TGTGCCAGCAGCCTGGGTCGAGGGGGCTATACTGAAGCTTTCTTT	CASSLGRGGYTEAFF
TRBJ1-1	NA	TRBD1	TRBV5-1	TGCGCCAGCAGCTTGGGGGGACAGGTCCAATCGAGCACTGAAGCTTTCTTT	CASSLGGQVQSSTEAFF
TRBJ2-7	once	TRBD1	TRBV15	TGTGCCACCAGCAGAGATGGGTCCGCCGACAGGGGTAGCGAGCAGTACTTC	CATSRDGSADRGSEQYF
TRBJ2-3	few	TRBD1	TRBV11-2	TGTGCCAGCAGCTTAGGACAGGGACACACAGATACGCAGTATTTT	CASSLGQGHTDTQYF
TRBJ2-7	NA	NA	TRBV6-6	TGTGCCAGCACCTCTATCGCGGAAGACGAGCAGTACTTC	CASTSIAEDEQYF
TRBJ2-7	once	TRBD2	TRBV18	TGTGCCAGCTCACCAATAGGACTAGCGGGTTCCTACGAGCAGTACTTC	CASSPIGLAGSYEQYF
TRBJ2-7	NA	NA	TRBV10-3	TGTGCCTTTCGTGGGTCGAGAGGGTTCTACGAGCAGTACTTC	CAFRGSRGFYEQYF
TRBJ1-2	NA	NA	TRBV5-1	TGCGCCAGCAGCTTGACGCCCAGGGTTGGCTACACCTTC	CASSLTPRVGYTF
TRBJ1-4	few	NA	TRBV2	TGTGCCAGCAGTGCAGGGCTCAATAATGAAAAACTGTTTTTT	CASSAGLNNEKLFF
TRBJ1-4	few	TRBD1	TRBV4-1	TGCGCCAGCAGCCAAGATCCTGGACAGGGCGCTGAAAAACTGTTTTTT	CASSQDPGQGAEKLFF
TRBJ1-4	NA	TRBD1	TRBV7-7	TGTGCCAGCAGCCTCACCGGGACAGGGGACGAAAAACTGTTTTTT	CASSLTGTGDEKLFF
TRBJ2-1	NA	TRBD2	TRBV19	TGTGCCAGTAGTCCAACAAGCGGGGGGGTTACCTACAATGAGCAGTTCTTC	CASSPTSGGVTYNEQFF
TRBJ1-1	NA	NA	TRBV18	TGTGCCAGCTCACCGACAGGCGGGAACACTGAAGCTTTCTTT	CASSPTGGNTEAFF
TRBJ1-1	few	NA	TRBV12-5	TGTGCTAGTGGTTCTAATAGGCTGGCAGGGAATTTGGACACTGAAGCTTTCTTT	CASGSNRLAGNLDTEAFF
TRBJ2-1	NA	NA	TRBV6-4	TGTGCCAGCAGTGACTGGGACACCATAGGCAATGAGCAGTTCTTC	CASSDWDTIGNEQFF
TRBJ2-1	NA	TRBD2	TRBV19	TGTGCCAGTTCCGAAGGGGGAGCGGGGGGGAATGAGCAGTTCTTC	CASSEGGAGGNEQFF
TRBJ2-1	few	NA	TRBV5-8	TGTGCCAGCAGCTTGTACTCACTACCCCATGAGCAGTTCTTC	CASSLYSLPHEQFF
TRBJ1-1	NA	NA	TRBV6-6	TGTGCCAGCAGTTACACAAACACTGAAGCTTTCTTT	CASSYTNTEAFF
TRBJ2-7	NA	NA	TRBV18	TGTGCCAGCTCTCCGGGTCTTAATCCCTCCGAGCAGTACTTC	CASSPGLNPSEQYF
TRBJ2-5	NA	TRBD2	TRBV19	TGTGCCAGTAGTTCGATAGCGGGACTCCAAGAGACCCAGTACTTC	CASSSIAGLQETQYF
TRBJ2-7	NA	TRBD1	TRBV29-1	TGCAGCGCTCCGGGACAGGACAAATACGAGCAGTACTTC	CSAPGQDKYEQYF
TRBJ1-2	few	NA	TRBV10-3	TGTGCCATCAGTGAGTCGACCCAGGGTATCTATGGCTACACCTTC	CAISESTQGIYGYTF
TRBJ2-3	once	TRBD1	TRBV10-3	TGTGCCATCAGTGAAACCGGGACAGGCAAGAATACGCAGTATTTT	CAISETGTGKNTQYF
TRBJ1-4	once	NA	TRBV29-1	TGCAGCGTTGATCAGGGAACTAATGAAAAACTGTTTTTT	CSVDQGTNEKLFF
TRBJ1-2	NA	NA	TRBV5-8	TGTGCCAGCAGCTTTCAGGGGCAGGGGCCATCCTATGGCTACACCTTC	CASSFQGQGPSYGYTF
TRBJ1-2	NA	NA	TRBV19	TGTGCCAGTAGTATCGGGCAGGGTGGGCGCTACACCTTC	CASSIGQGGRYTF